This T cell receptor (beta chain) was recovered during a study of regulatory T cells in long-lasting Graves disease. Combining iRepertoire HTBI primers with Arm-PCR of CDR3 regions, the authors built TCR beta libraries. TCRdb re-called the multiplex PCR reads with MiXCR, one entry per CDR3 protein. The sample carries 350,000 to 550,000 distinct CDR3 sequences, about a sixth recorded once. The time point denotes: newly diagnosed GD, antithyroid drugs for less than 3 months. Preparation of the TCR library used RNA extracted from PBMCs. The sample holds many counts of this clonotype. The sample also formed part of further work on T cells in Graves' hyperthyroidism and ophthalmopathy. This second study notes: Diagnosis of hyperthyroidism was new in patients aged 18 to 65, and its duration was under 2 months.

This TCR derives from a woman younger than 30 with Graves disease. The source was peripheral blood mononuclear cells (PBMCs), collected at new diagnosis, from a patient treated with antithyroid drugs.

The DNA for the CDR3 is TGCAGCGTTGACGGGTCAGGGAGGTCCGTTGACACAGATACGCAGTATTTT. Protein sequence: CSVDGSGRSVDTDTQYF. This chain uses TRBV29-1 with TRBJ2-3; possible D gene TRBD2, 6 bases. The CDR3 has 17 residues. Trimming removed 3 bases from V and 2 bases from J, with 21 bases in between. Germline V gene data show CDR1 as SQVTM and CDR2 as ANQGSEA.